This TCR beta chain was profiled in a study of T-cell reconstitution after alpha-beta-depleted transplantation in children. A library of TCRbeta sequences, prepared with unique molecular identifiers, was generated. TCRdb re-called the PCR reads with MiXCR, one entry per CDR3 protein. The repertoire holds approximately 230,000 distinct CDR3 sequences, about 24% seen once, with under 5.5% in the top ten. The CDR3 is 13 amino acids. V was cut by 5 bases and J by 8 bases, with 15 bases left in between. In this sample, this clonotype turned up a few times. Its target is unknown. Study findings and constraints: Several hundred graft clones that had expanded were reportedly the source of alpha-beta T cells about two months after transplant.

Source: PBMCs, mostly from graft donor cells, taken 360 days after TCRalphabeta/CD19-depleted stem cell transplant. The chain employs TRBV12-3 or TRBV12-4 and TRBJ1-1; no reliable D call. The clonotype was recovered from a female patient aged 2-10 years who had a stem cell transplant for congenital amegakaryocytic thrombocytopenia, so the T cells may come from the graft donor. The CDR3 DNA sequence: TGTGCCAGCAGTATCGCAGGAATAAAGGAAGCTTTCTTT. Translating it yields CASSIAGIKEAFF.